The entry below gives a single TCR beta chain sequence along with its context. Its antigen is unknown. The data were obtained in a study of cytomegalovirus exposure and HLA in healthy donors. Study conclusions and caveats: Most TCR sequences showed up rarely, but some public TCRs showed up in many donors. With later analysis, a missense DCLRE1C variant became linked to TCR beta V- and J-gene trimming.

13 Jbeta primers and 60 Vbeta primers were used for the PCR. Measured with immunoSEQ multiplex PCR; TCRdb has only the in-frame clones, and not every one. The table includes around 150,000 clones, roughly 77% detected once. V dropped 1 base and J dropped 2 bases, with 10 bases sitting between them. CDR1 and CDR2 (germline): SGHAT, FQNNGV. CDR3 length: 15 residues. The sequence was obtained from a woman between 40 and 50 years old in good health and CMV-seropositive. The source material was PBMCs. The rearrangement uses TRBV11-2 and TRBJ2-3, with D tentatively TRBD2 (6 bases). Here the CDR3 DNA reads TGTGCCAGCAGCTTAGCCGGCGGGACCACAGATACGCAGTATTTT. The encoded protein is CASSLAGGTTDTQYF. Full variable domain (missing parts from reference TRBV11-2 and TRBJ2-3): EAGVAQSPRYKIIEKRQSVAFWCNPISGHATLYWYQQILGQGPKLLIQFQNNGVVDDSQLPKDRFSAERLKGVDSTLKIQPAKLEDSAVYLCASSLAGGTTDTQYFGPGTRLTVL.